This T cell receptor beta chain was retrieved from a study of shared clonotypes between healthy human individuals. As to this clone: Its specificity is unknown. Distinct nucleotide sequences in the sample also encode this CDR3.

Donors included only healthy HIV-negative adults lacking recent acute infections or vaccinations. Deep-level assay runs were performed. Generated by immunoSEQ multiplex PCR, the TCRdb table keeps only in-frame clones and is missing some. In the table there are hundreds of thousands of clones, 74% of which are singletons. This CDR3 has 12 amino acids. V was pared by 5 bases and J by 7 bases, with 9 bases between. Germline CDR1 and CDR2: SEHNR and FQNEAQ (reference sequence). Study-wide findings and caveats: Only blood was sampled, and tissue TCR repertoires likely differ from blood ones.

The chain couples TRBV7-9 to TRBJ2-1, with no clear D. This receptor was taken from a man younger than 40 in good health. Sequencing was carried out using memory CD4+ T cells sorted from blood. The subset was: CD45RA-negative fraction. CDR3 sequence reads: CASSLVGNEQFF. The CDR3 DNA is TGTGCCAGCAGCCTCGTTGGGAATGAGCAGTTCTTC.